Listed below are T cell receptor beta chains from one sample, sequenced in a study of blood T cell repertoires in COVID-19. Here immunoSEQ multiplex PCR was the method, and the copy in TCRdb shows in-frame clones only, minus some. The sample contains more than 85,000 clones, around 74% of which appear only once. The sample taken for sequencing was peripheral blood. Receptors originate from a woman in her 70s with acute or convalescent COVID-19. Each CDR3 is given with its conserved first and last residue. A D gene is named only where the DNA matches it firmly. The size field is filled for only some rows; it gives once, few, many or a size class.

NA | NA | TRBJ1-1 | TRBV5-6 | CASSLGMGGGGTEAFF | TGTGCCAGCAGCTTGGGCATGGGCGGGGGCGGAACTGAAGCTTTCTTT
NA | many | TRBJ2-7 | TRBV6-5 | CASGRQTSYEQYF | TGTGCCAGCGGGCGCCAAACCTCCTACGAGCAGTACTTC
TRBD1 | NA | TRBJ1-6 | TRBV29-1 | CSVGTGNSPLHF | TGCAGCGTTGGGACAGGGAATTCACCCCTCCACTTT
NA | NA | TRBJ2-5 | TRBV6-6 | CASSYPGVGETQYF | TGTGCCAGCAGTTATCCGGGGGTCGGGGAGACCCAGTACTTC
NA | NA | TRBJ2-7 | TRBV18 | CASSPRLAYEQYF | TGTGCCAGCTCACCACGACTAGCCTACGAGCAGTACTTC
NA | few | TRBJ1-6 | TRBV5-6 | CASSYGTGIVVSLHF | TGTGCCAGCAGCTATGGGACTGGGATAGTCGTATCCCTCCACTTT
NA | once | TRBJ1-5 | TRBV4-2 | CASSQENRDNQPQHF | TGTGCCAGCAGCCAAGAAAACAGGGACAATCAGCCCCAGCATTTT
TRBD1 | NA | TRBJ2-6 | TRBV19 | CASSSTGTGGTGANVLTF | TGTGCCAGTAGTTCCACCGGGACAGGGGGCACTGGGGCCAACGTCCTGACTTTC
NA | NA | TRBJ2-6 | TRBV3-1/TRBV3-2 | CASSQDGGDNVLTF | TGTGCCAGCAGCCAAGATGGAGGAGACAACGTCCTGACTTTC
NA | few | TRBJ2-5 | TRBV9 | CASSPNSLAETQYF | TGTGCCAGCAGCCCGAATTCGTTAGCCGAGACCCAGTACTTC
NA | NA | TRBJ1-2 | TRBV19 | CASSIILRAGDYGYTF | TGTGCCAGTAGTATTATCCTCCGGGCAGGGGACTATGGCTACACCTTC
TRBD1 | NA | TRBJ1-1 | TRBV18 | CASSPMGQGLTEAFF | TGTGCCAGCTCACCAATGGGACAGGGGCTCACTGAAGCTTTCTTT
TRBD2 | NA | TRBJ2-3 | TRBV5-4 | CASRTGLAGTDTQYF | TGTGCCAGCAGAACGGGACTAGCGGGCACAGATACGCAGTATTTT
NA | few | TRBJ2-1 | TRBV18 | CASSPTAGDYNEQFF | TGTGCCAGCTCACCTACGGCAGGGGATTACAATGAGCAGTTCTTC
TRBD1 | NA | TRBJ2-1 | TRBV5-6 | CASSQVRTGSFGSYNEQFF | TGTGCCAGCAGCCAAGTGAGGACAGGGAGCTTTGGGTCCTACAATGAGCAGTTCTTC
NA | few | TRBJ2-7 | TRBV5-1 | CASSLVGSYEQYF | TGCGCCAGCAGCTTGGTAGGGAGTTACGAGCAGTACTTC
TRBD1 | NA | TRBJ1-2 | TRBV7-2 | CASSQDSGQNYGYTF | TGTGCCAGCAGCCAGGATTCGGGACAGAACTATGGCTACACCTTC
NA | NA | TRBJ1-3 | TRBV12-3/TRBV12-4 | CASSPSFGNTIYF | TGTGCCAGCAGTCCTTCTTTTGGAAACACCATATATTTT
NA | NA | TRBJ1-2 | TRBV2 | CASNPNGGGYTF | TGTGCCAGCAACCCGAACGGGGGTGGCTACACCTTC
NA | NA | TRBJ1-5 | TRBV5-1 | CASSPGAGLNQPQHF | TGCGCCAGCAGCCCGGGAGCAGGGCTCAATCAGCCCCAGCATTTT